This TCR beta chain came from a study of blood T cell repertoires in COVID-19. Study-wide context: The United States, Italy and Spain were the sources of the acute and convalescent COVID-19 samples. PBMCs, B-cell-depleted T cells, or T cells were the source of the cDNA or gDNA that made up the material.

This CDR3 is built from 14 residues. CDR1 is KGHDR, CDR2 SFDVKD, per germline. Trimming cost V 0 bases and J 6 bases, with 11 bases left between them. Original analysis: Reference gene primer amplification in the assay estimated nucleated cell counts. Sequencing used immunoSEQ multiplex PCR; TCRdb keeps in-frame clones, though not all of them. Clone size and the V and J calls come from that table; the DNA yielded D and trimming. The table lists some 45,000 clones, about 87% of them singletons. The material sequenced was peripheral blood. The chain has TRBV24-1 and TRBJ2-7, with D possibly being TRBD1 (6 bases). This clonotype was obtained from a human donor with active COVID-19. The donor label of this sample is uncertain. The CDR3 sequence is CATSDLGGWGEQYF. Written as DNA, the CDR3 is TGTGCCACCAGTGATTTGGGGGGCTGGGGCGAGCAGTACTTC.